These 20 T cell receptor beta chains share one sample of origin, sequenced in a study of long-term antiretroviral therapy in people with HIV. Running of the v3.0 immunoSEQ assay took place at survey level. Libraries were prepared by immunoSEQ multiplex PCR; TCRdb keeps only in-frame clonotypes and omits some of them. The table includes tens of thousands of clones, 80% to 95% detected once. The sample here was unsorted PBMCs, taken 5.2 years after starting antiretroviral therapy. The receptors were sampled from a woman in her forties with HIV.

Only a few counts were recorded for this clone. The chain uses TRBV25-1 and TRBJ1-1; possibly TRBD1 for D (5 bases). The CDR3 spans 13 residues. Trimming took off 4 bases at V and 0 bases at J, with 6 bases between the two ends. The V gene's germline CDR1 is MGHDK and CDR2 SYGVNS. The DNA of the CDR3 is TGTGCCAGCAGTGCGGGGCTGAACACTGAAGCTTTCTTT. It yields the protein CASSAGLNTEAFF.

In this sample, this clone turned up once. This chain connects TRBV5-6 to TRBJ1-4, with D unresolved. Germline loops: CDR1 SGHDT, CDR2 YYEEEE. V shed 0 bases and J shed 5 bases, with 5 bases lying between them. This CDR3 has 13 residues. CDR3 bases: TGTGCCAGCAGCTTGGCACAGAATGAAAAACTGTTTTTT. This gives the protein CASSLAQNEKLFF.

The chain links TRBV19 to TRBJ2-3; D gene uncertain. The V gene lost 6 bases and the J gene lost 0 bases, with 7 bases spanning the gap. The CDR3 has 13 residues. Germline assignment: CDR1 LNHDA and CDR2 SQIVND (reference sequence). The CDR3 region is CASRLQSTDTQYF. The CDR3 DNA is TGTGCCAGTAGGCTACAGAGCACAGATACGCAGTATTTT. Filled out from reference TRBV19 and TRBJ2-3, the complete variable domain reads DGGITQSPKYLFRKEGQNVTLSCEQNLNHDAMYWYRQDPGQGLRLIYYSQIVNDFQKGDIAEGYSVSREKKESFPLTVTSAQKNPTAFYLCASRLQSTDTQYFGPGTRLTVL.

V is TRBV7-2 and J is TRBJ1-5; no firm D call. Trimming left V 3 bases short and J 5 bases short, with 8 bases between. The CDR3 has 13 residues. Per germline, CDR1 SGHTA and CDR2 FQGNSA. CDR3 sequence (DNA): TGTGCCAGCAGCTTCAACAGCTATCAGCCCCAGCATTTT. Translation: CASSFNSYQPQHF.

This clone appeared once. The chain joins TRBV15 to TRBJ2-1, with no clear D. The CDR3 is made up of 14 amino acids. Germline V CDR1 and CDR2: LNHNV, YYDKDF (reference sequence). V shed 0 bases and J shed 7 bases, with 10 bases lying between them. The CDR3 sequence is CATSRDVVANEQFF. As DNA, the CDR3 is TGTGCCACCAGCAGAGATGTGGTAGCAAATGAGCAGTTCTTC.

The V and J genes are TRBV27 and TRBJ1-6, with a weak D call TRBD1 (6 bases). The germline V and J ends were trimmed by 3 bases and 6 bases, with 18 bases remaining between them. The germline V gene encodes CDR1 MNHEY and CDR2 SMNVEV (reference sequence). The CDR3 is made up of 17 amino acids. The CDR3 loop is CASSFVGAPPSNSPLHF. DNA of the CDR3: TGTGCCAGCAGTTTCGTGGGGGCTCCCCCAAGTAATTCACCCCTCCACTTT.

The chain employs TRBV6-6 and TRBJ1-1; 8 bases align to TRBD1. Trimming cost V 0 bases and J 1 base; bases outside gene matches: 4. The germline gives CDR1 MNHNY, CDR2 SVGAGI (reference sequence). The CDR3 consists of 16 residues. The CDR3 reads CASSYSPGQGNTEAFF. The DNA of the CDR3 is TGTGCCAGCAGTTACTCCCCCGGACAGGGGAACACTGAAGCTTTCTTT.

This clone was picked up one time. This chain connects TRBV19 to TRBJ2-7, with 9 positions matching TRBD2. The CDR3 is 14 amino acids. V shed 5 bases and J 2 bases; nucleotides not matched to a gene: 4. Looked up from germline, CDR1 is LNHDA and CDR2 is SQIVND (reference sequence). In nucleotides, the CDR3 is TGTGCCAGTAGTGTCAGACTAGCGGCCTACGAGCAGTACTTC. This codes for CASSVRLAAYEQYF.

The CDR3 reads CASSQDSLSNTEAFF. DNA for the CDR3: TGCGCCAGCAGCCAAGATTCCCTGTCGAACACTGAAGCTTTCTTT. This chain connects TRBV4-3 to TRBJ1-1; no reliable D call. V lost 0 bases, J lost 1 base, and 9 bases lay in between. This CDR3 contains 15 residues. Looked up from germline, CDR1 is LGHNA and CDR2 is YSLEER.

The chain is built from TRBV5-4 and TRBJ2-5, with TRBD1 matching 7 bases. CDR1 and CDR2 from the germline V gene are SGHNT and YYREEE (reference sequence). This CDR3 region has 14 residues. Germline trimming cut 0 bases from V and 6 bases from J; bases unmatched to any gene: 5. CDR3 sequence (DNA): TGTGCCAGCAGCTTGGGACAGGGCGCGAAGACCCAGTACTTC. Translation: CASSLGQGAKTQYF.

The chain uses TRBV6-1 and TRBJ2-7; D unresolved. The CDR3 spans 15 residues. From germline, CDR1 is MNHNS and CDR2 SASEGT. Trimming removed 3 bases at V and 2 bases at J, with 14 bases between. CDR3 DNA: TGTGCCAGCAGTGACACGGGTCTCCAGACCTACGAGCAGTACTTC. Encoded protein: CASSDTGLQTYEQYF.

This clone was found once. The chain has TRBV20-1 and TRBJ2-2; D gene unclear. The germline CDR1 and CDR2 sequences are DFQATT and SNEGSKA (reference sequence). This CDR3 is 11 amino acids long. Trimming took off 3 bases at V and 6 bases at J, with 5 bases between the two ends. The CDR3 region has the DNA TGCAGTGCTAGTAACTCCGGGGAGCTGTTTTTT. It yields the protein CSASNSGELFF.

The gene calls are TRBV6-6 and TRBJ1-1, with D hard to call. CDR3 size: 13 residues. Trimming took off 2 bases at V and 6 bases at J, with 10 bases between the two ends. Germline values: CDR1 MNHNY, CDR2 SVGAGI (reference sequence). CDR3 protein: CASSYGGRAEAFF. The CDR3 DNA follows: TGTGCCAGCAGTTACGGTGGGCGGGCTGAAGCTTTCTTT.

The chain uses TRBV19 and TRBJ1-6; 8 bases are shared with TRBD1. The V segment lost 8 bases and the J segment 7 bases; nucleotides outside the gene matches: 4. Germline V gene sequence: CDR1 LNHDA, CDR2 SQIVND (reference sequence). This CDR3 is built from 13 residues. The CDR3 sequence: CASQGQANSPLHF. In DNA form, the CDR3 reads TGTGCCAGTCAGGGACAGGCAAATTCACCCCTCCACTTT. The variable domain in full, completed from reference TRBV19 and TRBJ1-6, reads DGGITQSPKYLFRKEGQNVTLSCEQNLNHDAMYWYRQDPGQGLRLIYYSQIVNDFQKGDIAEGYSVSREKKESFPLTVTSAQKNPTAFYLCASQGQANSPLHFGNGTRLTVT.

The chain employs TRBV21-1 and TRBJ2-3; TRBD2 was called by the table and not checked on the DNA. TRBV21-1 is designated a pseudogene. The CDR3 sequence is 18 residues long. The CDR3 region is CASNLTSGSWVRTDTQYF. CDR3 bases: TGTGCCAGCAACCTGACTAGCGGGAGTTGGGTGCGGACAGATACGCAGTATTTT.

This clone showed up just once. The V call is TRBV11-2, the J call TRBJ2-3; possibly TRBD1 or TRBD2 for D (5 bases each). Trimming took 4 bases from V and 5 from J, leaving 19 bases between them. Germline lookup yields CDR1 SGHAT and CDR2 FQNNGV. The CDR3 length is 16 residues. CDR3 sequence (DNA): TGTGCCAGCAGCTATATTGGGGACCAGAGCTTAGATACGCAGTATTTT. Translation: CASSYIGDQSLDTQYF.

This rearrangement joins TRBV5-1 to TRBJ2-7; D is uncertain. Germline lookup yields CDR1 SGHRS and CDR2 YFSETQ. V gave up 0 bases and J gave up 6 bases, with 4 bases separating them. The CDR3 sequence is 11 residues long. CDR3 amino acids: CASSLEVEQYF. CDR3 nucleotides: TGCGCCAGCAGCTTGGAGGTCGAGCAGTACTTC.

This rearrangement joins TRBV19 to TRBJ1-4, with a tentative D call TRBD1 (6 bases). Germline CDR1 and CDR2: LNHDA and SQIVND (reference sequence). The germline V and J ends were trimmed by 3 bases and 3 bases, with 11 bases remaining between them. There are 15 residues in the CDR3. The CDR3 spells CASSMGGTANEKLFF. CDR3 sequence (DNA): TGTGCCAGTAGTATGGGGGGCACAGCTAATGAAAAACTGTTTTTT.

The chain employs TRBV10-1 and TRBJ2-1; 7 bases align to TRBD2. The CDR3 extends over 15 amino acids. V shed 5 bases, J shed 4 bases, and the junction held 8 bases outside the gene matches. CDR1 is WNHNN and CDR2 is SYGVQD in the germline V gene (reference sequence). CDR3 sequence reads: CASSSGTKKYNEQFF. CDR3 coding DNA: TGCGCCAGCAGTTCCGGGACTAAAAAATACAATGAGCAGTTCTTC.

This clone has just a few counts. The V call is TRBV6-1, the J call TRBJ1-4; tentative D call: TRBD1 (5 bases). Germline loops: CDR1 MNHNS, CDR2 SASEGT. V was shortened by 7 bases and J by 8 bases, with 17 bases between the two germline ends. The CDR3 is 14 residues long. CDR3 in amino acids: CASTFARGKEKLFF. DNA of the CDR3: TGTGCCAGCACCTTCGCGCGGGGGAAAGAAAAACTGTTTTTT.